The 20 T cell receptor beta chains given below trace back to one sample, sequenced in a study of shared clonotypes between healthy human individuals (TCRdb year 2020). Library preparation employed the immunoSEQ multiplex PCR assay. The clones in this table, taken by TCRdb from immuneACCESS, are in-frame only. Not every clone is retained; where verified, under half of the shortfall comes from an unresolved V gene, and the cause of the rest is unknown. This sample holds about 670,000 clones; 60% to 80% were observed only once. 1.8% of the sample goes to the ten largest clones. Sequenced input: memory CD4+ T cells sorted from blood. This sample's cell subset or site label indicates: CD45RA-negative fraction. The source of these receptors is a woman in her twenties or thirties in good health.

The V and J genes are TRBV2 and TRBJ2-5; possibly TRBD2 for D (6 bases). The germline V gene encodes CDR1 SNHLY and CDR2 FYNNEI. This CDR3 spans 12 amino acids. The germline V and J ends were trimmed by 4 bases and 7 bases, with 10 bases remaining between them. As DNA, the CDR3 is TGTGCCAGCAGTGTGGAGGGCGGGACCCAGTACTTC. It yields the protein CASSVEGGTQYF.

The chain joins TRBV28 to TRBJ2-1; 8 nucleotides align to TRBD1. This CDR3 spans 17 amino acids. Trimming took 1 base from V and 5 from J; bases not matched to a gene: 10. Germline CDR1 reads MDHEN; CDR2 reads SYDVKM. The CDR3 sequence is CASSLFWSGGLNNEQFF. The CDR3 DNA reads as TGTGCCAGCAGTTTATTTTGGTCAGGGGGCCTAAACAATGAGCAGTTCTTC.

The chain uses TRBV19 and TRBJ2-5; 9 positions match TRBD1. The CDR3 has 14 residues. V shed 2 bases and J 4 bases; nucleotides not matched to a gene: 2. Germline V lookup: CDR1 LNHDA, CDR2 SQIVND (reference sequence). The CDR3 protein is CASSITQGAETQYF. DNA of the CDR3: TGTGCCAGTAGTATAACACAGGGGGCAGAGACCCAGTACTTC.

The chain recombines TRBV30 with TRBJ2-1; D is unresolved. The CDR3 is 14 amino acids. Germline V gene lookup returns CDR1 GTSNPN and CDR2 SVGIG (reference sequence). Trimming cost V 2 bases and J 8 bases, with 16 bases left between them. The CDR3 DNA reads TGTGCCTGGAGTCGGACGGGCCGTCGGGATGAGCAGTTCTTC. Residues: CAWSRTGRRDEQFF.

V and J are TRBV5-1 and TRBJ2-6; maybe TRBD2 (5 bases). V lost 6 bases, J lost 1 base, and 17 bases lay in between. The CDR3 length is 17 residues. CDR1 SGHRS and CDR2 YFSETQ come from the germline V gene. The CDR3 DNA follows: TGCGCCAGCACACCGGACTCCCGAGGATCTGGGGCCAACGTCCTGACTTTC. It translates to CASTPDSRGSGANVLTF.

The chain carries TRBV4-2 and TRBJ2-5; 9 bases align to TRBD1. The last part of the DNA fits TRBJ2-7 better; the J call may be wrong. This CDR3 contains 15 residues. Germline loops: CDR1 LGHNA, CDR2 YNFKEQ. The CDR3 here is CASSQTGTGTYEQYF. The CDR3 coding sequence is TGTGCCAGCAGCCAAACCGGGACAGGGACCTACGAGCAGTACTTC.

V usage is TRBV15 and J usage is TRBJ1-1; D unclear. V was trimmed by 9 bases and J by 6 bases, leaving 17 bases between them. The germline gives CDR1 LNHNV, CDR2 YYDKDF (reference sequence). The CDR3 length is 13 residues. The CDR3 coding sequence is TGTGCCACAACCCGGGTCCAATGGTCTGAAGCTTTCTTT. It specifies CATTRVQWSEAFF.

The chain couples TRBV6-5 to TRBJ2-5; no reliable D call. The CDR3 is 14 amino acids. The ends were cut back, 2 bases at V and 5 bases at J, with 12 bases in the middle. Per germline, CDR1 MNHEY and CDR2 SVGAGI. CDR3 DNA: TGTGCCAGCAGTTACAACGGACCACCGGAGACCCAGTACTTC. Encoded protein: CASSYNGPPETQYF.

The chain carries TRBV7-8 and TRBJ2-7, with 14 bases lining up with TRBD2. This CDR3 comprises 16 residues. CDR1 is SGHVS and CDR2 is FQNEAQ in the germline V gene. Trimming removed 5 bases from V and 4 bases from J; junction bases left unmatched: 7. CDR3 coding DNA: TGTGCCAGCAGCCCGCGGGGACTAGCGGGAGCTTACGAGCAGTACTTC. Translation: CASSPRGLAGAYEQYF.

In the case of this clone: This same CDR3 is encoded by further DNA sequences in the sample. The chain uses TRBV11-2 and TRBJ2-7, with 8 bases fitting TRBD2. The CDR3 totals 15 residues. In germline, CDR1 is SGHAT, CDR2 FQNNGV. J lost 0 bases, V lost 5 bases, and 6 bases had no gene match. Here the CDR3 DNA reads TGTGCCAGCAGCCGTCTGGCGGGAGGCTCCTACGAGCAGTACTTC. The encoded protein is CASSRLAGGSYEQYF.

The chain is built from TRBV10-3 and TRBJ2-7, with 8 bases aligning to TRBD2. Germline lookup yields CDR1 ENHRY and CDR2 SYGVKD. Trimming at V came to 4 bases and at J to 6 bases, leaving 14 bases not matched to a gene. The CDR3 totals 16 residues. CDR3 coding DNA: TGTGCCATCAGTGGAGGGGGTTTTAGCGGGATGGGCGAGCAGTACTTC. Translated: CAISGGGFSGMGEQYF.

This clone was seen a handful of times. V is TRBV28 and J is TRBJ1-2; a weak D match, TRBD1 (5 bases). The CDR3 totals 15 residues. The germline CDR1 and CDR2 sequences are MDHEN and SYDVKM. V lost 1 base and J 2 bases, leaving 11 bases between the germline ends. This CDR3 reads CASSLYGGGNYGYTF. CDR3 sequence (DNA): TGTGCCAGCAGTTTATATGGGGGAGGGAACTATGGCTACACCTTC.

V gene TRBV14 combines with J gene TRBJ2-1, with D possibly matching TRBD2 (6 bases). The CDR3 extends over 15 amino acids. Trimming took 4 bases from V and 2 from J, leaving 12 bases between them. Germline values: CDR1 SGHDN, CDR2 FVKESK. The CDR3 coding sequence is TGTGCCAGCAGCCTCACTAGCAATCCCTACAATGAGCAGTTCTTC. The encoded protein is CASSLTSNPYNEQFF.

The chain has TRBV28 and TRBJ2-6; 10 nucleotides line up with TRBD1. The V segment lost 6 bases and the J segment 0 bases; nucleotides outside the gene matches: 8. CDR1 is MDHEN, CDR2 SYDVKM, per germline. This CDR3 region has 18 residues. The CDR3 DNA is TGTGCCAGCAGGAACCGGACAGGGGGTTACTCTGGGGCCAACGTCCTGACTTTC. Protein product: CASRNRTGGYSGANVLTF. The full variable domain, in which reference TRBV28 and TRBJ2-6 provide the parts outside the CDR3, is DVKVTQSSRYLVKRTGEKVFLECVQDMDHENMFWYRQDPGLGLRLIYFSYDVKMKEKGDIPEGYSVSREKKERFSLILESASTNQTSMYLCASRNRTGGYSGANVLTFGAGSRLTVL.

Of note for this clone: This sample includes further DNA sequences coding for the same CDR3. The chain has TRBV20-1 and TRBJ2-1; no definite D call. With 1 base removed from V and 7 bases from J, the gap between germline ends came to 5 bases. The CDR3 runs to 11 residues. Germline CDR1 reads DFQATT; CDR2 reads SNEGSKA (reference sequence). In DNA form, the CDR3 reads TGCAGTGCTAGAGGGGGAAATGAGCAGTTCTTC. Amino acids: CSARGGNEQFF.

This clone was picked up a small number of times. The J gene is TRBJ1-4, the V gene TRBV19, with 7 positions matching TRBD1. Germline V gene data show CDR1 as LNHDA and CDR2 as SQIVND (reference sequence). This CDR3 spans 13 amino acids. Trimming removed 7 bases from V and 3 bases from J; junction bases left unmatched: 2. The CDR3 protein is CASNTGANEKLFF. In DNA form, the CDR3 reads TGTGCCAGTAATACAGGGGCTAATGAAAAACTGTTTTTT.

This chain links TRBV19 with TRBJ1-1; tentatively, D is TRBD1 (6 bases). The germline V gene has CDR1 LNHDA and CDR2 SQIVND (reference sequence). Deletions cut 8 bases from V and 5 bases from J, with 12 bases between. CDR3 length equals 12 residues. The DNA for the CDR3 is TGTGCCAGTCGGCAGGGGTGGACTGAAGCTTTCTTT. This sequence encodes CASRQGWTEAFF.

The chain is built from TRBV5-1 and TRBJ2-4; 9 bases match TRBD1. This CDR3 contains 14 residues. CDR1 is SGHRS, CDR2 YFSETQ, per germline. V trimming: 0 bases; J trimming: 9 bases; junction bases outside the gene matches: 4. CDR3 DNA sequence: TGCGCCAGCAGCTTGGAACAGGGGGCTAGCATTCAGTACTTC. Translated: CASSLEQGASIQYF.

The chain is built from TRBV6-5 and TRBJ2-1, with D perhaps assigned TRBD1 or TRBD2 (6 bases each). CDR1 and CDR2 from the germline V gene are MNHEY and SVGAGI. CDR3 length equals 15 residues. V was clipped by 7 bases and J by 7 bases, with 20 bases between them. The CDR3 DNA reads TGTGCCAGCACCACAGGGACTCCTGGTACAAATGAGCAGTTCTTC. This encodes CASTTGTPGTNEQFF.

This chain links TRBV28 with TRBJ2-7, with a possible D match to TRBD1 (6 bases). The length of the CDR3 is 16 residues. From germline, CDR1 is MDHEN and CDR2 SYDVKM. Trimming shortened V by 7 bases and J by 3 bases, and 22 bases separated the two germline ends. This CDR3 reads CASTKSRWDTLYEQYF. DNA for the CDR3: TGTGCCAGCACCAAATCCCGGTGGGACACCCTCTACGAGCAGTACTTC.